Reported below is one T cell receptor beta chain. Germline trimming cut 2 bases from V and 7 bases from J; bases unmatched to any gene: 5. This CDR3 comprises 15 residues. In germline, CDR1 is SEHNR, CDR2 FQNEAQ (reference sequence). This entry belongs to a study of blood T cell repertoires in COVID-19. Study at large: Sources were T cells, B-cell-depleted T cells, or PBMCs; the material itself was cDNA or gDNA.

Original processing notes: The authors estimated nucleated cell counts from reference gene primer amplification. Profiling relied on immunoSEQ multiplex PCR, and the TCRdb table lists in-frame clones only, not all of them. V, J and clone size derive from that table, while D and trimming were established from the DNA sequence. There are nearly 90,000 clones in the sample; more than 70% occur only once, and approximately 14% lies in the top ten. The specimen was peripheral blood. The clonotype was recovered from a woman over 75 with acute or convalescent COVID-19. This chain links TRBV7-9 with TRBJ1-1; 12 nucleotides agree with TRBD1. CDR3 protein: CASSLPGTGGGEAFF. CDR3 sequence (DNA): TGTGCCAGCAGCTTACCCGGGACAGGGGGCGGTGAAGCTTTCTTT.